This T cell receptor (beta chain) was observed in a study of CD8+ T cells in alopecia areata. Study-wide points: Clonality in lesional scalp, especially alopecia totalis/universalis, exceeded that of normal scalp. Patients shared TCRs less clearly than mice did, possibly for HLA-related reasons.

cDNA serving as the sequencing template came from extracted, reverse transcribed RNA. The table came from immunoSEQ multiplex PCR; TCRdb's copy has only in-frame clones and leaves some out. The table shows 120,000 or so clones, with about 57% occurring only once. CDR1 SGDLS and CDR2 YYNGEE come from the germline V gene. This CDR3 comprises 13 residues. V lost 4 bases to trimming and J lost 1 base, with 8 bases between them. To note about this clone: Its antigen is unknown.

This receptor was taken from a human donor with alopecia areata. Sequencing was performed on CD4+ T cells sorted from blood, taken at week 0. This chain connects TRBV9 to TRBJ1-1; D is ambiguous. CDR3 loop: CASSSGENTEAFF. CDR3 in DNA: TGTGCCAGCAGCTCCGGGGAGAACACTGAAGCTTTCTTT.